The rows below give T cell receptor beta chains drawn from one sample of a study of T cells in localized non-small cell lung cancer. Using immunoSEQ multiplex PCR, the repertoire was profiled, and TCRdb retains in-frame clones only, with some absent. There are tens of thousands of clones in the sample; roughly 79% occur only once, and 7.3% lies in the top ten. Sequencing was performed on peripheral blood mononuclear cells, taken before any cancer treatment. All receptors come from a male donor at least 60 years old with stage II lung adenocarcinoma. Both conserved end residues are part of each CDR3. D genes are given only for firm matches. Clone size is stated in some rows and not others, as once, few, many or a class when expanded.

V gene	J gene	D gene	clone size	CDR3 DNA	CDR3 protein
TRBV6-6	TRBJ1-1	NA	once	TGTGCCAGCAACCAACAGGGCGCTGAAGCTTTCTTT	CASNQQGAEAFF
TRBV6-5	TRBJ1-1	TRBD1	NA	TGTGCCAGCAGTCTAAGCGGGACAGGGATCACTGAAGCTTTCTTT	CASSLSGTGITEAFF
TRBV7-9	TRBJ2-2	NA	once	TGTGCCAGCAGCTCCTGGTTCGGAGTATCCGGGGAGCTGTTTTTT	CASSSWFGVSGELFF
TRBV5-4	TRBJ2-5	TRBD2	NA	TGTGCCAGCAGCTTGGCCAAAGGACTAGCGGGAGGGCGGGAGACCCAGTACTTC	CASSLAKGLAGGRETQYF
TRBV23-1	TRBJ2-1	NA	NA	TGCGCCAGCAGTCAATCGTGTACGGCAGTTGAGAGGAATGAGCAGTTCTTC	CASSQSCTAVERNEQFF
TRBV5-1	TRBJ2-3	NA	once	TGCGCCAGCAGTATGGACAGAGATACGCAGTATTTT	CASSMDRDTQYF
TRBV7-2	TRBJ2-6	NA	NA	TGTGCCAGCAGGTCCGGGGGCATGGGACAGCGCTCTGGGGCCAACGTCCTGACTTTC	CASRSGGMGQRSGANVLTF
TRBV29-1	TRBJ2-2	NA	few	TGCAGCATGAGGGGGTGGACCGGGGAGCTGTTTTTT	CSMRGWTGELFF
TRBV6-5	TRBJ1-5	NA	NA	TGTGCCAGCAGTTACTCGTTTAAGGAGCCCCAGCATTTT	CASSYSFKEPQHF
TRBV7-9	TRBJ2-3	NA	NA	TGTGCCAGCAGCTTATTTGGAGATACGCAGTATTTT	CASSLFGDTQYF
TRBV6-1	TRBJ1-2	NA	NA	TGTGCCAGCAGTGGTTGGGGACGGCAGGGGAGTCCGTATGGCTACACCTTC	CASSGWGRQGSPYGYTF
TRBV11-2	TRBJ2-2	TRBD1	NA	TGTGCCAGCAGAAACTCCGGGACAGGCTTCCGGGAGCTGTTTTTT	CASRNSGTGFRELFF
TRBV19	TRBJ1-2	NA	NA	TGTGCCAGTAGTATGAGGGCAGGCTATGGCTACACCTTC	CASSMRAGYGYTF
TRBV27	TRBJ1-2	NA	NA	TGTGCCAGCAGTTCGCTTAGTTACTATGGCTACACCTTC	CASSSLSYYGYTF
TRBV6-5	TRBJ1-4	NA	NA	TGTGCCAGCAGTTACGGTCAATTAGGGCGGAGTGAAAAACTGTTTTTT	CASSYGQLGRSEKLFF
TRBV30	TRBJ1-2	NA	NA	TGTGCCTGGAGTCGCCCCTTTGGCTACACCTTC	CAWSRPFGYTF
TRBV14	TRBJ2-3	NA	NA	TGTGCCAGCAGCCAGTTGGCGGGGAGCACAGATACGCAGTATTTT	CASSQLAGSTDTQYF
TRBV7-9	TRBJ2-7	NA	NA	TGTGCCAGCAGCTTAGCCCTGGGGGACGAGCAGTACTTC	CASSLALGDEQYF
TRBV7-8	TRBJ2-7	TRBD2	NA	TGTGCCAGCAGCTCGACTAGCGGGAGGGCCGGAGAGCAGTACTTC	CASSSTSGRAGEQYF
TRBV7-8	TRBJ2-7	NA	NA	TGTGCCAGCAGCTTCCACGGGCAACAGGGTGGCGAGCAGTACTTC	CASSFHGQQGGEQYF
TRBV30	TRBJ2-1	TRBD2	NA	TGTGCCTGGAGTGTACTTTTAGCGGGAGAGCAGTTCTTC	CAWSVLLAGEQFF
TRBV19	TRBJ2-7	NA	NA	TGTGCCAGTAGTAACCACAAGACATTCCCTTACGAGCAGTACTTC	CASSNHKTFPYEQYF
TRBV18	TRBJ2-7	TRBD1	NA	TGTGCCAGCTCACCACCGATGGGACAGGGGAAGGGCGAGCAGTACTTC	CASSPPMGQGKGEQYF
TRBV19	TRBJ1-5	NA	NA	TGTGCCAGTAAGAGGGGGGTTAGCAATCAGCCCCAGCATTTT	CASKRGVSNQPQHF
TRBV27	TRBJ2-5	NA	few	TGTGCCAGCAGTTTCTTGGGGAGGGAGACCCAGTACTTC	CASSFLGRETQYF
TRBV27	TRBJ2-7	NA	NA	TGTGCCAGCAGTTTAATTGGACCCTACGAGCAGTACTTC	CASSLIGPYEQYF
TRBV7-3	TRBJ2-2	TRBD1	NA	TGTGCCAGCAGCTTACTCCCGGGACAGGGGGGCACCGGGGAGCTGTTTTTT	CASSLLPGQGGTGELFF
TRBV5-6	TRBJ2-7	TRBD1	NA	TGTGCCAGCAGCTTGGATCAGGACAGGGGTTTGCACGAGCAGTACTTC	CASSLDQDRGLHEQYF
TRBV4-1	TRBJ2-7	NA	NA	TGCGCCAGCAGCCAAGAAACGGGTCTGAACTACGAGCAGTACTTC	CASSQETGLNYEQYF
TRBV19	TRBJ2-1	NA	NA	TGTGCCAGTACCCAGGGACTGCCTACCGCCTACAATGAGCAGTTCTTC	CASTQGLPTAYNEQFF
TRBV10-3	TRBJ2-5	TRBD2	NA	TGTGCCATCAGTGCTAGCGGACAAGAGACCCAGTACTTC	CAISASGQETQYF